A selection of T cell receptor beta chains follows, all from one sample in a study of blood T cell repertoires in COVID-19. The table came from immunoSEQ multiplex PCR; TCRdb's copy has only in-frame clones and leaves some out. The sample has about 250,000 clones, 88% seen once; the top ten hold roughly 6.3%. The sequenced sample was peripheral blood. The receptors shown here come from a woman aged 25 to 45 with COVID-19, enrolled during active disease. Each CDR3 is given with its conserved first and last residue. The order of the fields is clone size, D gene, V gene, J gene, CDR3 protein, CDR3 DNA. The D gene is left open where the match is weak. Some rows have no size entry. The others give once, few or many, or a class for an expanded clone.

>.|TRBD1|TRBV5-3|TRBJ1-3
CARSFLGQGTLIRNTIYF
TGTGCCAGAAGCTTTTTGGGACAGGGGACCCTTATCCGAAACACCATATATTTT
>.|.|TRBV7-2|TRBJ1-5
CASSFPPQNCYSNQPQHF
TGTGCCAGCAGCTTTCCCCCTCAAAACTGTTATAGCAATCAGCCCCAGCATTTT
>.|TRBD2|TRBV29-1|TRBJ2-7
CSAEGLAGSNYEQYF
TGCAGCGCTGAGGGACTAGCGGGTTCAAACTACGAGCAGTACTTC
>few|TRBD2|TRBV18|TRBJ2-3
CASSPPLAGADTQYF
TGTGCCAGCTCACCACCACTAGCGGGGGCAGATACGCAGTATTTT
>.|TRBD2|TRBV13|TRBJ2-3
CASSLVASGRATSVADTQYF
TGTGCCAGCAGCTTAGTGGCTAGCGGGAGGGCCACGAGTGTGGCAGATACGCAGTATTTT
>once|.|TRBV18|TRBJ1-3
CASSPRGSSGNTIYF
TGTGCCAGCTCACCACGAGGGAGCTCTGGAAACACCATATATTTT
>.|.|TRBV6-1|TRBJ2-2
CASSEFYRNTGELFF
TGTGCCAGCAGTGAATTCTACAGGAACACCGGGGAGCTGTTTTTT
>once|.|TRBV4-3|TRBJ2-1
CASSQVRGRAHNEQFF
TGCGCCAGCAGCCAAGTAAGAGGGAGAGCGCACAATGAGCAGTTCTTC
>.|.|TRBV5-4|TRBJ1-1
CASSFTGPTEAFF
TGTGCCAGCAGCTTTACAGGGCCAACCGAAGCTTTCTTT
>.|TRBD2|TRBV27|TRBJ2-5
CASRGAGAGETQYF
TGTGCCAGCCGGGGCGCGGGAGCGGGGGAGACCCAGTACTTC
>.|TRBD2|TRBV10-3|TRBJ2-7
CAISPLAGGPVGQYF
TGTGCCATCAGTCCACTAGCGGGGGGGCCTGTGGGGCAGTACTTC
>.|TRBD2|TRBV4-3|TRBJ2-2
CASSQVSGRGTGELFF
TGCGCCAGCAGCCAAGTAAGCGGGAGAGGCACCGGGGAGCTGTTTTTT
>.|.|TRBV5-6|TRBJ1-3
CASQGRVGFSGNTIYF
TGTGCCAGCCAGGGTAGGGTGGGCTTCTCTGGAAACACCATATATTTT
>.|.|TRBV6-2/TRBV6-3|TRBJ2-1
CASSYWLRGDGNEQFF
TGTGCCAGCAGTTACTGGCTCAGGGGGGATGGCAATGAGCAGTTCTTC
>few|.|TRBV6-6|TRBJ1-5
CASSYSPSNQPQHF
TGTGCCAGCAGTTACTCCCCTTCCAATCAGCCCCAGCATTTT
>.|.|TRBV28|TRBJ1-5
CASRGGGASNQPQHF
TGTGCCAGCAGGGGAGGGGGGGCGAGCAATCAGCCCCAGCATTTT
>.|TRBD2|TRBV19|TRBJ2-1
CASSNGRAYNEQFF
TGTGCCAGTAGTAATGGGAGGGCCTACAATGAGCAGTTCTTC
>.|TRBD2|TRBV6-2/TRBV6-3|TRBJ2-4
CASSRRGLADSKNIQYF
TGTGCCAGCAGTAGAAGAGGACTAGCGGATTCCAAAAACATTCAGTACTTC
>.|.|TRBV6-4|TRBJ2-1
CASSPGGSHNEQFF
TGTGCCAGCTCGCCTGGGGGCTCCCACAATGAGCAGTTCTTC
>.|TRBD1|TRBV27|TRBJ2-7
CASSTGQGSYEQYF
TGTGCCAGCAGTACGGGACAGGGTTCCTACGAGCAGTACTTC
>.|TRBD1|TRBV7-9|TRBJ1-1
CASSLNGQGDEAFF
TGTGCCAGCAGCTTGAACGGACAGGGTGATGAAGCTTTCTTT
>.|.|TRBV4-3|TRBJ2-2
CASSQGVPTGELFF
TGCGCCAGCAGCCAAGGTGTCCCTACCGGGGAGCTGTTTTTT
>.|TRBD1|TRBV2|TRBJ2-3
CASSTDRETDTQYF
TGTGCCAGCAGTACTGACAGGGAAACAGATACGCAGTATTTT
>.|TRBD1|TRBV5-1|TRBJ2-1
CASSLDLARGRRQFF
TGCGCCAGCAGCTTGGACCTGGCCAGGGGGCGAAGGCAGTTCTTC
>.|.|TRBV24-1|TRBJ1-5
CATSDSGNQPQHF
TGTGCCACCAGTGATTCGGGCAATCAGCCCCAGCATTTT
>.|.|TRBV6-5|TRBJ2-5
CASSYSWGLGETQYF
TGTGCCAGCAGTTACTCGTGGGGGCTTGGAGAGACCCAGTACTTC
>.|.|TRBV4-2|TRBJ2-7
CASSQDWSRPYEQYF
TGTGCCAGCAGCCAAGATTGGTCGCGCCCCTACGAGCAGTACTTC
>.|TRBD1|TRBV7-9|TRBJ1-1
CASSLPRTGGEAFF
TGTGCCAGCAGCTTACCTCGCACAGGGGGTGAAGCTTTCTTT
>.|.|TRBV6-6|TRBJ2-1
CASSYPVGARNEQFF
TGTGCCAGCAGTTACCCTGTGGGGGCTCGCAATGAGCAGTTCTTC
>.|.|TRBV10-1|TRBJ2-3
CASSGVSTDTQYF
TGCGCCAGCTCGGGGGTGAGCACAGATACGCAGTATTTT
>.|.|TRBV5-1|TRBJ1-3
CASSLAGTTGNTIYF
TGCGCCAGCAGCTTGGCAGGGACAACTGGAAACACCATATATTTT
>.|.|TRBV7-2|TRBJ1-3
CASSPRSVSGNTIYF
TGTGCCAGCAGCCCGCGGTCGGTCTCTGGAAACACCATATATTTT
>few|TRBD1|TRBV2|TRBJ1-3
CATAGQGAPENTIYF
TGTGCCACGGCCGGACAGGGGGCTCCAGAGAACACCATATATTTT
>.|.|TRBV27|TRBJ2-3
CASSLGRIHSTDTQYF
TGTGCCAGCAGTTTGGGGCGGATCCATAGCACAGATACGCAGTATTTT
>.|.|TRBV19|TRBJ1-5
CASSIGGIAQHF
TGTGCCAGTAGTATAGGAGGGATTGCCCAGCATTTT
>.|TRBD2|TRBV11-3|TRBJ2-3
CASSLGQREDTQYF
TGTGCCAGCAGCTTAGGTCAGCGGGAAGATACGCAGTATTTT
>few|TRBD1|TRBV7-9|TRBJ1-1
CASSDRGGNTEAFF
TGTGCCAGCAGCGACAGGGGAGGGAACACTGAAGCTTTCTTT
>.|.|TRBV4-1|TRBJ1-4
CASSQVPGANEKLFF
TGCGCCAGCAGCCAAGTGCCAGGGGCTAATGAAAAACTGTTTTTT
>.|TRBD1|TRBV18|TRBJ1-1
CASSPDRGGTEAFF
TGTGCCAGCTCACCGGACAGGGGTGGCACTGAAGCTTTCTTT
>.|TRBD1|TRBV6-5|TRBJ2-2
CASRRTGPGELFF
TGTGCCAGCAGACGGACAGGGCCCGGGGAGCTGTTTTTT
>.|.|TRBV5-1|TRBJ2-3
CASSSTHEPTDTQYF
TGCGCCAGCAGCTCTACTCATGAGCCCACAGATACGCAGTATTTT
>.|TRBD2|TRBV19|TRBJ2-3
CASSPGLAAGDTQYF
TGTGCCAGTAGCCCGGGACTAGCCGCTGGCGATACGCAGTATTTT
>.|TRBD1|TRBV11-2|TRBJ2-5
CASTGGARETQYF
TGTGCCAGTACAGGGGGCGCTCGGGAGACCCAGTACTTC
>.|.|TRBV3-1/TRBV3-2|TRBJ1-4
CASSQVRSNEKLFF
TGTGCCAGCAGCCAAGTACGGTCGAATGAAAAACTGTTTTTT
>.|.|TRBV2|TRBJ1-5
CASGKERDQPQHF
TGTGCCAGCGGGAAAGAGAGGGATCAGCCCCAGCATTTT
>.|.|TRBV7-2|TRBJ1-1
CASSPRVGEAFF
TGTGCCAGCAGCCCCAGGGTGGGTGAAGCTTTCTTT
>.|.|TRBV6-4|TRBJ2-1
CASSEGGRSYNEQFF
TGTGCCAGCAGTGAGGGCGGGCGATCCTACAATGAGCAGTTCTTC